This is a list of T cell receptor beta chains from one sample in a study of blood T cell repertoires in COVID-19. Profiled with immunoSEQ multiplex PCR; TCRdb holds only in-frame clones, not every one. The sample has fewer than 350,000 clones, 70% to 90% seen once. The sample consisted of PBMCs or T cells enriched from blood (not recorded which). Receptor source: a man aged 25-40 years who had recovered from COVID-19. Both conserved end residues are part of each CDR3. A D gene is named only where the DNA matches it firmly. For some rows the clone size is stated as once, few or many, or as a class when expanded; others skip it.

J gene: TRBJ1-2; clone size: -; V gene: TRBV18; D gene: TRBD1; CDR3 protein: CASSLVIQGALGYTF; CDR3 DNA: TGTGCCAGCTCACTCGTCATCCAGGGGGCGCTCGGCTACACCTTC
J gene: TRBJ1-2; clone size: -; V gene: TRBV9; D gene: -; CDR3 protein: CASSVGTQGPGYTF; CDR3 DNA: TGTGCCAGCAGCGTAGGGACCCAGGGTCCTGGCTACACCTTC
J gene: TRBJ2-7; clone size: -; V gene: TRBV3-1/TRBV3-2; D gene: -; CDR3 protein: CASSPTVGEQYF; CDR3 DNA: TGTGCCAGCAGCCCGACAGTAGGCGAGCAGTACTTC
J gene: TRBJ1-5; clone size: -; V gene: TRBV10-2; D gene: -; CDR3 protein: CASSALDRPNQPQHF; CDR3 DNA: TGCGCCAGCAGTGCCCTGGACAGACCCAATCAGCCCCAGCATTTT
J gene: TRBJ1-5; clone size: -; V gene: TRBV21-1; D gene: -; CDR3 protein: CASSKDQAGFMVLGNQPQHF; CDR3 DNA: TGTGCCAGCAGCAAAGATCAGGCGGGCTTTATGGTTTTGGGCAATCAGCCCCAGCATTTT
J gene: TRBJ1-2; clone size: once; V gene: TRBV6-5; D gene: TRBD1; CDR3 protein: CASGEQGAIYGYTF; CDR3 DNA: TGTGCCAGCGGAGAACAGGGGGCGATCTATGGCTACACCTTC
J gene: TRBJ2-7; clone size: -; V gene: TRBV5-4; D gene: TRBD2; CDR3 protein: CASSRGAGGTSYEQYF; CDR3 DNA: TGTGCCAGCAGCCGCGGGGCGGGGGGGACCTCCTACGAGCAGTACTTC
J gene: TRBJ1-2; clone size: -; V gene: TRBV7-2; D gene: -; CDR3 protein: CASSLWRQMESTF; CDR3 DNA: TGTGCCAGCAGCTTGTGGAGACAGATGGAGTCCACCTTC
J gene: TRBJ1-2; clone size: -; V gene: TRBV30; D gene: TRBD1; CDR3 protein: CAWSEGRTGVYGYTF; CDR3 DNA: TGTGCCTGGAGTGAGGGCAGGACAGGGGTCTATGGCTACACCTTC
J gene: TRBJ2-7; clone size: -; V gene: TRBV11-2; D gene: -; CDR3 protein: CASSLEGGGEQYF; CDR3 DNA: TGTGCCAGCAGCTTAGAAGGGGGTGGTGAGCAGTACTTC
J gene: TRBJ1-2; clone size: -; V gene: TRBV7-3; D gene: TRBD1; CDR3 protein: CASSATPQGALGGYTF; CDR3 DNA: TGTGCCAGCAGCGCTACGCCTCAGGGGGCCCTTGGTGGCTACACCTTC
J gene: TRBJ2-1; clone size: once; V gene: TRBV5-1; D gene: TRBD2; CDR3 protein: CASSLEIAGYNEQFF; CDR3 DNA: TGCGCCAGCAGCTTGGAGATAGCGGGGTACAATGAGCAGTTCTTC
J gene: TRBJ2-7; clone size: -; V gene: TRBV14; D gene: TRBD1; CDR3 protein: CASSRTTGSWEQYF; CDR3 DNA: TGTGCCAGCAGCCGAACGACAGGGTCGTGGGAGCAGTACTTC